Sequencing of this T cell receptor beta chain was carried out in a study of blood T cells in healthy people across ages. Study outcomes and limitations: Strong correlation linked observed beta diversity and percent naive T cells. Expanded clonotype changes were possibly confounded by unknown donor CMV status. It was not possible, with unsorted PBMCs, to conclusively compare naive and antigen-experienced cells.

Then a second PCR, running about 6 to 12 cycles, was carried out with a sample-barcoded 5' primer and a J-beta primer mix. Template switching added a 12-random-nucleotide identifier to every cDNA molecule. TCRdb passed the 5' RACE reads through MiXCR, listing each CDR3 protein once. Of 780,000 or so distinct CDR3 sequences listed, less than 70% are singletons. About this clonotype: Its antigen is as yet unknown.

Germline values: CDR1 LGHNT, CDR2 FRNRAP. Unmatched junction bases numbered 3, after V lost 6 bases and J lost 8 bases. This CDR3 has 14 residues. The sequence came from an elderly man in good health. Sequenced: blood. This chain uses TRBV12-5 with TRBJ2-1; 14 positions match TRBD2. CDR3 nucleotide sequence: TGTGCTAGTGGGGGACTAGCGGGAGTTCATGAGCAGTTCTTC. This translates into CASGGLAGVHEQFF.